This TCR beta chain was identified in a study of blood T cell repertoires in COVID-19. Germline CDR1 reads LNHNV; CDR2 reads YYDKDF (reference sequence). This CDR3 has 16 residues. The J segment lost 2 bases and the V segment lost 4 bases, leaving 8 bases of the junction unmatched. In the authors' workflow: Cell counts per sample came from amplifying reference gene primers. The repertoire was sequenced with immunoSEQ multiplex PCR; TCRdb's copy has only in-frame clones and lacks some. V and J calls and clone size are those listed in that table; D and trimming were worked out from the DNA. The table has about 58,000 clones, 85% to 90% seen once.

The rearrangement links TRBV15 to TRBJ2-7; 10 bases map to TRBD2. The receptor was derived from a man aged 55 to 70 with acute or convalescent COVID-19. Sequenced: peripheral blood. In nucleotides, the CDR3 is TGTGCCACCAGCATTGGGTGGACTAGCGGAGCCTACGAGCAGTACTTC. Amino acid sequence: CATSIGWTSGAYEQYF.